These 15 T cell receptor beta chains were sequenced from one sample in a study of T cells in Graves' hyperthyroidism and ophthalmopathy. Authors of the study amplified TCR beta CDR3 regions from RNA transcripts. HTBI primers were used for first-round RT-PCR of the TCR CDR3. TCRdb re-called the multiplex PCR reads with MiXCR, one entry per CDR3 protein. The profile shows 360,000 or so distinct CDR3 sequences, over 15% of them singletons. Sequenced sample: blood. The receptors originated from a woman aged 18-30 years with Graves' hyperthyroidism.

This clonotype was detected only a few times. The rearrangement joins TRBV5-1 to TRBJ2-7; 8 bases agree with TRBD1. The ends lost 4 bases at V and 6 bases at J; junction bases unmatched: 3. Germline values: CDR1 SGHRS, CDR2 YFSETQ. The length of the CDR3 is 12 residues. The CDR3 sequence is CASSETGAEQYF. CDR3 nucleotides: TGCGCCAGCAGCGAGACAGGGGCCGAGCAGTACTTC.

This clonotype was picked up many times. V usage is TRBV20-1 and J usage is TRBJ1-5; D unclear. V gave up 3 bases and J gave up 0 bases, with 12 bases separating them. The CDR3 sequence is 15 residues long. The V gene's germline CDR1 is DFQATT and CDR2 SNEGSKA (reference sequence). The CDR3 protein is CSASRADFSNQPQHF. The CDR3 DNA follows: TGCAGTGCTAGCCGGGCGGACTTTAGCAATCAGCCCCAGCATTTT.

This clonotype appeared many times. The chain couples TRBV2 to TRBJ1-5; D ambiguous. Germline V gene data show CDR1 as SNHLY and CDR2 as FYNNEI. The V and J ends lost 6 bases and 0 bases respectively, with 12 bases between them. The CDR3 is 15 residues long. The chain's CDR3 is CASSKGFSSNQPQHF. CDR3 bases: TGTGCCAGCAGCAAGGGTTTTTCTAGCAATCAGCCCCAGCATTTT.

This clonotype was picked up many times. The chain couples TRBV12-3 or TRBV12-4 to TRBJ1-1, with a tentative D call TRBD1 (6 bases). The CDR3 spans 15 residues. V lost 2 bases, J lost 5 bases, and 15 bases lay in between. CDR3 in DNA: TGTGCCAGCAGTTTAAGGGGAGCAGGGGAAACTGAAGCTTTCTTT. Its translation is CASSLRGAGETEAFF.

Many counts were recorded for this clonotype. This chain joins TRBV12-3 or TRBV12-4 and TRBJ1-2; possibly TRBD1 for D (5 bases). There are 14 residues in the CDR3. Trimming pared 6 bases from V and 2 bases from J, leaving 13 bases between. The CDR3 sequence: CASRPRVLNYGYTF. Written as DNA, the CDR3 is TGTGCCAGCAGGCCCAGGGTACTCAACTATGGCTACACCTTC.

The V call is TRBV7-3, the J call TRBJ1-1, with D possibly TRBD1 on 5 matching bases. Deletions cut 1 base from V and 7 bases from J, with 10 bases between. The CDR3 contains 13 residues. Germline V gene sequence: CDR1 SGHTA, CDR2 FQGTGA. This chain's CDR3 is CASSLRGVGEAFF. In DNA form, the CDR3 reads TGTGCCAGCAGCTTAAGAGGGGTTGGTGAAGCTTTCTTT.

In its sample, this clonotype was seen many times. V is TRBV11-3 and J is TRBJ1-2; a possible D gene is TRBD1 (5 bases). Trimming shortened V by 1 base and J by 0 bases, and 15 bases separated the two germline ends. This CDR3 spans 17 amino acids. Germline V CDR1 and CDR2: SGHNT, YENEEA. DNA of the CDR3: TGTGCCAGCAGCTTAGGAACATCAAAGACAGCTAACTATGGCTACACCTTC. Its protein is CASSLGTSKTANYGYTF. Together with reference TRBV11-3 and TRBJ1-2, the CDR3 gives the full variable domain: EAGVVQSPRYKIIEKKQPVAFWCNPISGHNTLYWYLQNLGQGPELLIRYENEEAVDDSQLPKDRFSAERLKGVDSTLKIQPAELGDSAVYLCASSLGTSKTANYGYTFGSGTRLTVV.

This clonotype occurred many times. The gene calls are TRBV6-1 and TRBJ2-7; D gene unclear. The germline CDR1 and CDR2 sequences are MNHNS and SASEGT. Trimming pared 9 bases from V and 0 bases from J, leaving 15 bases between. This CDR3 is 14 amino acids long. CDR3 DNA: TGTGCCAGGGGCAGGCACCGATTCTCCTACGAGCAGTACTTC. Protein product: CARGRHRFSYEQYF.

This clonotype was detected many times. The rearrangement links TRBV6-1 to TRBJ2-7; the match to TRBD1 covers 8 bases. This CDR3 is built from 14 residues. The V and J ends lost 4 bases and 2 bases, in that order; junction bases with no gene match: 4. Germline lookup yields CDR1 MNHNS and CDR2 SASEGT. The CDR3 protein is CASSAGTGPYEQYF. CDR3 bases: TGTGCCAGCAGTGCCGGGACAGGCCCCTACGAGCAGTACTTC.

This clonotype was counted many times. This chain connects TRBV27 to TRBJ1-5; unclear D gene. V dropped 6 bases and J dropped 2 bases, with 20 bases sitting between them. CDR1 MNHEY and CDR2 SMNVEV come from the germline V gene (reference sequence). The CDR3 loop spans 17 amino acids. The CDR3 nucleotides read TGTGCCAGCAGGCCAATCTCCTTCCCCTCGGGCAATCAGCCCCAGCATTTT. Translating it yields CASRPISFPSGNQPQHF.

Remarks on this clonotype: Given a much more abundant clone one base away, this may be a read error. The chain links TRBV20-1 to TRBJ2-7; D remains unclear. Germline CDR1 is DFQATT and CDR2 is SNEGSKA (reference sequence). CDR3 length equals 12 residues. Between the trimmed V and J ends, which lost 3 bases and 3 bases, there was a span of 9 bases. The chain's CDR3 is CSASGSGYEQYF. CDR3 coding DNA: TGCAGTGCTAGCGGATCAGGCTACGAGCAGTACTTC.

The V and J genes are TRBV4-1 and TRBJ2-5; TRBD2 aligns across 9 bases. CDR1 is MGHRA and CDR2 is YSYEKL in the germline V gene. The CDR3 spans 16 residues. V gave up 4 bases and J gave up 2 bases; unmatched junction bases: 8. The CDR3 sequence is CASSRSSGGRQETQYF. The CDR3 nucleotides read TGCGCCAGCAGCCGGTCAAGCGGGGGGAGGCAAGAGACCCAGTACTTC.

The genes are TRBV5-1 and TRBJ2-2; 10 bases align to TRBD1. CDR3 length: 14 residues. Unmatched junction bases numbered 3, after V lost 4 bases and J lost 6 bases. The germline V gene encodes CDR1 SGHRS and CDR2 YFSETQ. The CDR3 region has the DNA TGCGCCAGCAGCGAGGGACAGGGGCCCGGGGAGCTGTTTTTT. Encoded protein: CASSEGQGPGELFF.

This chain connects TRBV6-1 to TRBJ1-5; D gene ambiguous. The V gene lost 0 bases and the J gene lost 6 bases, with 9 bases spanning the gap. Germline loops: CDR1 MNHNS, CDR2 SASEGT. The CDR3 has 14 amino acids. CDR3 amino acids: CASSEAGPRQPQHF. The CDR3 coding sequence is TGTGCCAGCAGTGAAGCGGGTCCCCGTCAGCCCCAGCATTTT.

This clonotype was seen ten or more times. The rearrangement links TRBV25-1 to TRBJ1-1, with unresolved D. Germline CDR1 MGHDK, CDR2 SYGVNS. V was trimmed by 6 bases and J by 0 bases, leaving 11 bases between them. The CDR3 loop spans 14 amino acids. CDR3 nucleotides: TGTGCCAGCAGCTTGACACAGATGAACACTGAAGCTTTCTTT. As protein: CASSLTQMNTEAFF.